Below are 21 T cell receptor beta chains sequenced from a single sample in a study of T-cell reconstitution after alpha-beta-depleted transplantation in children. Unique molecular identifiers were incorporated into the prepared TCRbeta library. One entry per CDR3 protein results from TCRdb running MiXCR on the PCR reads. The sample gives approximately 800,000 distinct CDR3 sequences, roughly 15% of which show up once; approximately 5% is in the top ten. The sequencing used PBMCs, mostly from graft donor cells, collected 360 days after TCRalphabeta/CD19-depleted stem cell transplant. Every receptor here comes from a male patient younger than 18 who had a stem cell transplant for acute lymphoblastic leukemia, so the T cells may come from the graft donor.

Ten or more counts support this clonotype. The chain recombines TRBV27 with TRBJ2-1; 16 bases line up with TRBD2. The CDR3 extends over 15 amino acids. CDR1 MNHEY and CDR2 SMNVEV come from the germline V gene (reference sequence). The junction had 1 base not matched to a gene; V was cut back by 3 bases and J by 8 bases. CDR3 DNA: TGTGCCAGCAGTTTTGGGACTAGCGGGAGGGATGAGCAGTTCTTC. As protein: CASSFGTSGRDEQFF.

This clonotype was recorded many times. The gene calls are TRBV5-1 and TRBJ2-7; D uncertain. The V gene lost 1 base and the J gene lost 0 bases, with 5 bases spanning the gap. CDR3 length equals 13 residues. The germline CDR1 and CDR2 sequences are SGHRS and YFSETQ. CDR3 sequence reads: CASSLLASYEQYF. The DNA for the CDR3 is TGCGCCAGCAGCTTGCTTGCCTCCTACGAGCAGTACTTC.

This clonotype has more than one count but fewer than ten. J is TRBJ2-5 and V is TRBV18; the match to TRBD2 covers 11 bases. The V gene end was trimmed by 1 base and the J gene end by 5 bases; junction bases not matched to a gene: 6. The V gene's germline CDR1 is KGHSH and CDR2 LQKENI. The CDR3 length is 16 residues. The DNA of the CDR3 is TGTGCCAGCTCACCACTACTAGCGGGAGTACAGGAGACCCAGTACTTC. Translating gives CASSPLLAGVQETQYF.

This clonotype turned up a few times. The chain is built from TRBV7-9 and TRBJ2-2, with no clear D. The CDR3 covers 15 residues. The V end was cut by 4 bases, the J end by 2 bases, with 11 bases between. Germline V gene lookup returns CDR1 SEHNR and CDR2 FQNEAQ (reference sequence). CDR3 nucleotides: TGTGCCAGCAGCTGGTCAGGTTATAACACCGGGGAGCTGTTTTTT. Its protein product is CASSWSGYNTGELFF.

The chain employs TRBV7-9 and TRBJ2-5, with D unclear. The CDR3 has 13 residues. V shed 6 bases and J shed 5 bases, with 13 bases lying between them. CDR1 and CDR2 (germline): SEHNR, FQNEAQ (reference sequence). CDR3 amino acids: CASSNNPQETQYF. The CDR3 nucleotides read TGTGCCAGCAGTAACAATCCCCAGGAGACCCAGTACTTC. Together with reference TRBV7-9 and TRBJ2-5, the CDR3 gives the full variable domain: DTGVSQNPRHKITKRGQNVTFRCDPISEHNRLYWYRQTLGQGPEFLTYFQNEAQLEKSRLLSDRFSAERPKGSFSTLEIQRTEQGDSAMYLCASSNNPQETQYFGPGTRLLVL.

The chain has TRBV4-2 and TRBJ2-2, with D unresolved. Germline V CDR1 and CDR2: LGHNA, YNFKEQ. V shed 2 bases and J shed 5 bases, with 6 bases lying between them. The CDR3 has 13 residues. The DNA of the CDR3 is TGTGCCAGCAGCCAAAGACTTACCGGGGAGCTGTTTTTT. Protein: CASSQRLTGELFF.

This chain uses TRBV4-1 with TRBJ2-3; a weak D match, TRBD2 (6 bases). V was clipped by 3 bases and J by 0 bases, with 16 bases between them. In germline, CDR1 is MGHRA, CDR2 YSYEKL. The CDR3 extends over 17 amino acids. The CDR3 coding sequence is TGCGCCAGCAGCCAGCTAAGGGCGGGACCTAGCACAGATACGCAGTATTTT. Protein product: CASSQLRAGPSTDTQYF.

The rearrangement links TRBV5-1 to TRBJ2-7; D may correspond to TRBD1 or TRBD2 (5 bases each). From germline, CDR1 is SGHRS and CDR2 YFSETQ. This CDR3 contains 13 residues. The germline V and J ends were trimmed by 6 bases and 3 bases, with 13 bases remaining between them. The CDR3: CASTQGEIYEQYF. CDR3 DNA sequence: TGCGCCAGCACGCAGGGAGAGATCTACGAGCAGTACTTC.

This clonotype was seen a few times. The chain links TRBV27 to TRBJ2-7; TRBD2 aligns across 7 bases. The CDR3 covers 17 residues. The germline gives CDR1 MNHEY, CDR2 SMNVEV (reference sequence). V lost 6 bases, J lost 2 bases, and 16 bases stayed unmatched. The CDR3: CASSSPPLASHPYEQYF. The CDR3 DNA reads TGTGCCAGCAGCTCGCCCCCACTAGCGTCCCACCCCTACGAGCAGTACTTC.

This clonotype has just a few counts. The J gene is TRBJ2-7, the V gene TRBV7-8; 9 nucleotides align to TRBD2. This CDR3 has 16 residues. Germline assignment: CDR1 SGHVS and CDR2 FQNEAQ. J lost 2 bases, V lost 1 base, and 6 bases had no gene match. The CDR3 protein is CASSLDSGRWAYEQYF. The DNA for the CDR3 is TGTGCCAGCAGCTTAGATAGCGGGAGATGGGCCTACGAGCAGTACTTC.

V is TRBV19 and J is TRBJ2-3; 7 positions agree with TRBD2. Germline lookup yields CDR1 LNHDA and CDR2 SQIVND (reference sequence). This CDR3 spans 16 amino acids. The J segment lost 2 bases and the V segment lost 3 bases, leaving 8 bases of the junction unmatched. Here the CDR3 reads CASSIGAGTFTDTQYF. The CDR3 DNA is TGTGCCAGTAGTATTGGAGCGGGGACCTTCACAGATACGCAGTATTTT.

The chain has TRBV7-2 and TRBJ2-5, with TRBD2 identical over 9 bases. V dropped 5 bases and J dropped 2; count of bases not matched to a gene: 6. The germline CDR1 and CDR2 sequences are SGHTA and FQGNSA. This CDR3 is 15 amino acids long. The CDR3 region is CASSLTAGGQETQYF. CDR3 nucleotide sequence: TGTGCCAGCAGCCTAACAGCGGGGGGACAAGAGACCCAGTACTTC.

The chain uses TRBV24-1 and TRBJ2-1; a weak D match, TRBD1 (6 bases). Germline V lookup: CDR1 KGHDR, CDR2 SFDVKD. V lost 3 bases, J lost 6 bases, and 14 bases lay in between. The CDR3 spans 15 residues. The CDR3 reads CATSDPRQVGNEQFF. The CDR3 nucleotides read TGTGCCACCAGTGATCCGCGACAGGTAGGCAATGAGCAGTTCTTC.

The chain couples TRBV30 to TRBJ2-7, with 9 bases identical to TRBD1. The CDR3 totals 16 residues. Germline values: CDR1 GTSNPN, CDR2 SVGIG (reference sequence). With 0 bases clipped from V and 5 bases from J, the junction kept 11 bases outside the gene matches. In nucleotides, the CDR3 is TGTGCCTGGAGTGTACGGGACAGGGATCATTGGGACGAGCAGTACTTC. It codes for CAWSVRDRDHWDEQYF.

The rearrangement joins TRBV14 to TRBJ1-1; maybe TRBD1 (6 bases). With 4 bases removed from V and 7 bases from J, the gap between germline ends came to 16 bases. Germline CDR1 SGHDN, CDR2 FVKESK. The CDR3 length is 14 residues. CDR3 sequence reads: CASSRLTGSFEAFF. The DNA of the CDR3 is TGTGCCAGCAGCCGATTAACAGGGAGCTTTGAAGCTTTCTTT.

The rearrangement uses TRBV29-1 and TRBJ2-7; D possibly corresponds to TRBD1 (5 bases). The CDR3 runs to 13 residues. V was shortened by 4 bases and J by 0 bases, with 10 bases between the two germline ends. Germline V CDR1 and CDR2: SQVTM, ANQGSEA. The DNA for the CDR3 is TGCAGCGTTGTTGCAGGGAACTCCTACGAGCAGTACTTC. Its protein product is CSVVAGNSYEQYF.

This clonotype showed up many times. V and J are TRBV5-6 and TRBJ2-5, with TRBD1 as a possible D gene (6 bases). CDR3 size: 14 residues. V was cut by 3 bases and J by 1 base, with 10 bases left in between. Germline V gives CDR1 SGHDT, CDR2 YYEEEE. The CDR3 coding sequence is TGTGCCAGCAGCTATACAGGGCTCCAAGAGACCCAGTACTTC. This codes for CASSYTGLQETQYF.

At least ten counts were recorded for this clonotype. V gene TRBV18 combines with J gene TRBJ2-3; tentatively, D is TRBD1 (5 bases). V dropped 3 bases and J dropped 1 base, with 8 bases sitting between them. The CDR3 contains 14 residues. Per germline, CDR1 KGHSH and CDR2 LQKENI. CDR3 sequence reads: CASSPRARTDTQYF. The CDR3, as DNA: TGTGCCAGCTCACCCAGGGCCCGCACAGATACGCAGTATTTT.

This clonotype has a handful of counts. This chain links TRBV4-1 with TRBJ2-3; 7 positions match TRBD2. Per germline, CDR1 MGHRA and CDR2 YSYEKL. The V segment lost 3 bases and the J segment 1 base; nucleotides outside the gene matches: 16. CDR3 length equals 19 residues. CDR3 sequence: CASSQSPLAGPGGTDTQYF. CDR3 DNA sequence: TGCGCCAGCAGCCAGTCCCCCTTAGCGGGTCCCGGGGGCACAGATACGCAGTATTTT.

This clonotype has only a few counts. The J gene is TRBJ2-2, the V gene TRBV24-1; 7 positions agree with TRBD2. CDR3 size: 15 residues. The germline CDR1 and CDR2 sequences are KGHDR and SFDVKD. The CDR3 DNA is TGTGCGCTCCTTCAGGTGGGAGGGCAAACCGGGGAGCTGTTTTTT. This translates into CALLQVGGQTGELFF.

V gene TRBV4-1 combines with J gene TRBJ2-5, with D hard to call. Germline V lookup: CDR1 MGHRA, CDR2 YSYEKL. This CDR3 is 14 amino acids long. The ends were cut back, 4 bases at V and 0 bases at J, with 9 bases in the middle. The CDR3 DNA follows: TGCGCCAGCAGCCCTCTCAGGTACCAAGAGACCCAGTACTTC. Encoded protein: CASSPLRYQETQYF.